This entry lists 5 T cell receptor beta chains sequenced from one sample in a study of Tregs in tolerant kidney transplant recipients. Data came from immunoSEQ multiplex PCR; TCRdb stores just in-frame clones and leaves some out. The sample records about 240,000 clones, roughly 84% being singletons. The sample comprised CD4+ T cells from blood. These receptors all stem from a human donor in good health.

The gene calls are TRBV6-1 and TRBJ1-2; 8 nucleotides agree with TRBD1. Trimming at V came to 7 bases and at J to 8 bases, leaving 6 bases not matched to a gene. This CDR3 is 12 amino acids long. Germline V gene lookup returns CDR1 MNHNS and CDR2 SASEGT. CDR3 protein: CASTLDRAGYTF. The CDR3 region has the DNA TGTGCCAGCACCTTGGACAGGGCGGGCTACACCTTC.

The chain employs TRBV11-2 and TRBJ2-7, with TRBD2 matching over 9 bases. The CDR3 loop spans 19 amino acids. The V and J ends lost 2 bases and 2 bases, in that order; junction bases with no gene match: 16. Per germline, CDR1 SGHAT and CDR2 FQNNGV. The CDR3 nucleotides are TGTGCCAGCAGCTTACAGGGGCCTAGCGGGATCCGCCAACCCTACGAGCAGTACTTC. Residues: CASSLQGPSGIRQPYEQYF. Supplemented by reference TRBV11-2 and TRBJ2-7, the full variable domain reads EAGVAQSPRYKIIEKRQSVAFWCNPISGHATLYWYQQILGQGPKLLIQFQNNGVVDDSQLPKDRFSAERLKGVDSTLKIQPAKLEDSAVYLCASSLQGPSGIRQPYEQYFGPGTRLTVT.

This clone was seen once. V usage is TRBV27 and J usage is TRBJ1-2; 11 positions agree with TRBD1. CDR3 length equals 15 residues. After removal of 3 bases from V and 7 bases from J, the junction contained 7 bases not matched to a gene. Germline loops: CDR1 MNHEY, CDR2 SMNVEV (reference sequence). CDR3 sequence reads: CASSFRTGGVFGYTF. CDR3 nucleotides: TGTGCCAGCAGTTTCCGGACAGGGGGCGTTTTTGGCTACACCTTC.

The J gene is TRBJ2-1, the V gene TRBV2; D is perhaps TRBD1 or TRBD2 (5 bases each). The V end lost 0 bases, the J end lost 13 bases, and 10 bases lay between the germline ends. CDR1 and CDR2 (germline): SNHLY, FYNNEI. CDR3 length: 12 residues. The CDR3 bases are TGTGCCAGCAGTGAAGCGGTTGGGGGTCAGTTCTTC. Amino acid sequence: CASSEAVGGQFF. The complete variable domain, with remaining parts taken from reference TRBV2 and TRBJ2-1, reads EPEVTQTPSHQVTQMGQEVILRCVPISNHLYFYWYRQILGQKVEFLVSFYNNEISEKSEIFDDQFSVERPDGSNFTLKIRSTKLEDSAMYFCASSEAVGGQFFGPGTRLTVL.

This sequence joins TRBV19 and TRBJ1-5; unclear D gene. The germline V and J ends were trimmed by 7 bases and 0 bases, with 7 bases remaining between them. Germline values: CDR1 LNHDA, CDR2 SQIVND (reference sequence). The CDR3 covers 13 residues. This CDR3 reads CASTNHSNQPQHF. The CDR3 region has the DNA TGTGCCAGTACCAACCATAGCAATCAGCCCCAGCATTTT.